Below are 18 T cell receptor beta chains sequenced from a single sample in a study of Ad26.COV2.S vaccination and SARS-CoV-2 variants (dated by TCRdb to the early 2020s). Libraries were built with the immunoSEQ multiplex PCR assay. In its TCRdb copy, this immuneACCESS table keeps in-frame sequences only and misses some clones. Where compared with another copy, unresolved V genes explain less than half of these, and the others have no known cause. Present in this sample are about 390,000 clones, approximately 90% of which were seen just once. The ten largest clones add up to about 1.7% of the sample. The treatment or condition label, read with the paper, signifies: about 20 received Ad26.COV2.S at low or high dose, single or two shots; 5 received placebo; per-sample allocation not given. Repertoires of vaccine and placebo recipients were sequenced from samples collected on day 63 after the first injection.

Sample: peripheral blood, taken in a trial of Ad26.COV2.S vaccine versus placebo. Source of these receptors: a person between 18 and 65 years old who received the Ad26.COV2.S COVID-19 vaccine or a placebo.

The sample holds one count of this clone. One end of the junction fails to match germline, which may point to a read error. The chain joins TRBV27 to TRBJ1-2, with D hard to call. The CDR3 spans 12 residues. Germline CDR1 reads MNHEY; CDR2 reads SMNVEV (reference sequence). CDR3 in amino acids: CASGLRVGGYTF. The CDR3 DNA is TGTGCCAGCGGTTTGAGGGTGGGGGGCTACACCTTC.

The rearrangement links TRBV11-2 to TRBJ2-2; no clear D. The germline V gene encodes CDR1 SGHAT and CDR2 FQNNGV. Trimming took off 3 bases at V and 3 bases at J, with 14 bases between the two ends. This CDR3 has 16 residues. The DNA for the CDR3 is TGTGCCAGCAGCTTTTACGGGCGAGTAGACACCGGGGAGCTGTTTTTT. Translating it yields CASSFYGRVDTGELFF.

V is TRBV6-5 and J is TRBJ2-5; tentative D call: TRBD1 (6 bases). The CDR3 has 13 residues. Germline CDR1 and CDR2: MNHEY and SVGAGI. With 6 bases removed from V and 4 bases from J, the gap between germline ends came to 12 bases. The CDR3 loop is CASRSDRIETQYF. The CDR3 DNA is TGTGCCAGCAGGTCTGACAGGATAGAGACCCAGTACTTC.

The chain is built from TRBV18 and TRBJ1-1, with a tentative D call TRBD1 (6 bases). The CDR3 totals 14 residues. V was pared by 2 bases and J by 7 bases, with 14 bases between. The germline V gene has CDR1 KGHSH and CDR2 LQKENI. The CDR3 nucleotides are TGTGCCAGCTCACCAGATACAGGGACCCTTGAAGCTTTCTTT. This gives the protein CASSPDTGTLEAFF.

The rearrangement uses TRBV6-4 and TRBJ2-6, with TRBD1 as a possible D gene (6 bases). Germline CDR1 and CDR2: MRHNA and SNTAGT. The CDR3 is 15 amino acids. Trimming stripped 5 bases from V and 4 bases from J, with 12 bases between. CDR3 in amino acids: CASSPQGTGANVLTF. The CDR3, as DNA: TGTGCCAGCAGTCCACAGGGTACAGGGGCCAACGTCCTGACTTTC.

This chain links TRBV7-2 with TRBJ1-5; D remains ambiguous. Trimming stripped 3 bases from V and 2 bases from J, with 8 bases between. The germline CDR1 and CDR2 sequences are SGHTA and FQGNSA. This CDR3 contains 14 residues. This CDR3 is CASSFPDGNQPQHF. The CDR3 region has the DNA TGTGCCAGCAGCTTCCCGGACGGCAATCAGCCCCAGCATTTT.

This chain links TRBV7-9 with TRBJ1-1; no firm D call. The CDR3 runs to 13 residues. Per germline, CDR1 SEHNR and CDR2 FQNEAQ (reference sequence). Trimming shortened V by 3 bases and J by 4 bases, and 9 bases separated the two germline ends. CDR3 DNA sequence: TGTGCCAGCAGCTTTAGTCTCGGCACTGAAGCTTTCTTT. Residues: CASSFSLGTEAFF.

The J gene is TRBJ1-2, the V gene TRBV4-3; possible D gene TRBD1, 6 bases. V lost 1 base and J 7 bases, leaving 16 bases between the germline ends. Germline CDR1 and CDR2: LGHNA and YSLEER. CDR3 length equals 15 residues. DNA of the CDR3: TGCGCCAGCAGCCAAGTTCACAAAGGGGGGGGTGGCTACACCTTC. Amino acids: CASSQVHKGGGGYTF.

The rearrangement links TRBV25-1 to TRBJ1-5; unclear D gene. This CDR3 is built from 14 residues. From germline, CDR1 is MGHDK and CDR2 SYGVNS. Trimming removed 2 bases at V and 1 base at J, with 6 bases between. CDR3: CASSEGGSNQPQHF. Here the CDR3 DNA reads TGTGCCAGCAGTGAAGGCGGCAGCAATCAGCCCCAGCATTTT.

The rearrangement joins TRBV9 to TRBJ1-1, with D possibly being TRBD1 (5 bases). Germline CDR1 SGDLS, CDR2 YYNGEE. The CDR3 covers 13 residues. The ends were cut back, 0 bases at V and 6 bases at J, with 9 bases in the middle. CDR3 sequence reads: CASSVDGTSEAFF. CDR3 sequence (DNA): TGTGCCAGCAGCGTAGACGGGACTTCTGAAGCTTTCTTT.

The rearrangement joins TRBV6-5 to TRBJ2-7; D might be TRBD2 (7 bases). The ends were cut back, 6 bases at V and 3 bases at J, with 15 bases in the middle. This CDR3 has 14 residues. Looked up from germline, CDR1 is MNHEY and CDR2 is SVGAGI. The CDR3 protein is CASSWGRGNYEQYF. The CDR3 nucleotides read TGTGCCAGCAGCTGGGGGCGGGGGAACTACGAGCAGTACTTC.

The gene calls are TRBV3-1 (or the pseudogene TRBV3-2) and TRBJ1-6; no clear D gene. Germline V gene lookup returns CDR1 LGHDT and CDR2 YNNKEL (reference sequence). There are 14 residues in the CDR3. V dropped 1 base and J dropped 5 bases, with 6 bases sitting between them. The CDR3 coding sequence is TGTGCCAGCAGCCAAGCAGGAAATAATTCACCCCTCCACTTT. Its protein is CASSQAGNNSPLHF.

This chain connects TRBV5-1 to TRBJ2-1, with 8 bases identical to TRBD2. This CDR3 region has 15 residues. Germline V CDR1 and CDR2: SGHRS, YFSETQ. The V gene end was trimmed by 1 base and the J gene end by 5 bases; junction bases not matched to a gene: 5. The CDR3 nucleotides are TGCGCCAGCAGCTTGACCGGGGGGGAAGACAATGAGCAGTTCTTC. Protein sequence: CASSLTGGEDNEQFF.

This clone was seen just once. V and J are TRBV7-8 and TRBJ2-5; 7 bases map to TRBD1. The CDR3 extends over 15 amino acids. Germline CDR1 reads SGHVS; CDR2 reads FQNEAQ. The V and J ends lost 5 bases and 4 bases, in that order; junction bases with no gene match: 10. The CDR3 sequence is CASSTLTGVGETQYF. The DNA of the CDR3 is TGTGCCAGCAGCACACTTACAGGGGTGGGAGAGACCCAGTACTTC. The entire variable domain, with the rest obtained from reference TRBV7-8 and TRBJ2-5, is as follows: GAGVSQSPRYKVAKRGQDVALRCDPISGHVSLFWYQQALGQGPEFLTYFQNEAQLDKSGLPSDRFFAERPEGSVSTLKIQRTQQEDSAVYLCASSTLTGVGETQYFGPGTRLLVL.

The V and J genes are TRBV2 and TRBJ2-7; 9 bases line up with TRBD1. V was pared by 5 bases and J by 4 bases, with 3 bases of the junction left unmatched. CDR1 is SNHLY and CDR2 is FYNNEI in the germline V gene. CDR3 length equals 13 residues. CDR3 nucleotides: TGTGCCAGCAGTCGGACAGGGGTGTACGAGCAGTACTTC. It codes for CASSRTGVYEQYF.

V gene TRBV24-1 combines with J gene TRBJ2-7, with TRBD1 identical over 9 bases. The germline gives CDR1 KGHDR, CDR2 SFDVKD. V was pared by 4 bases and J by 7 bases, with 10 bases of the junction left unmatched. This CDR3 is 15 amino acids long. The CDR3 DNA sequence: TGTGCCACCAGTGAGGACAGGGGAATTTTAGGGGAGCAGTACTTC. It is translated as CATSEDRGILGEQYF.

This clone turned up a few times. The chain has TRBV9 and TRBJ1-6, with D possibly matching TRBD1 (5 bases). The CDR3 loop spans 13 amino acids. The germline V gene encodes CDR1 SGDLS and CDR2 YYNGEE. V dropped 1 base and J dropped 14 bases, with 13 bases sitting between them. For the CDR3, the DNA is TGTGCCAGCAGCGTATCGGGGCCTTCGTCCCTCCACTTT. This codes for CASSVSGPSSLHF.

This clone has a single count. This chain uses TRBV7-2 with TRBJ2-5; TRBD2 agrees at 7 bases. This CDR3 has 15 residues. Trimming took 2 bases from V and 2 from J; bases not matched to a gene: 5. Germline-derived CDR1 and CDR2 are SGHTA and FQGNSA. This chain's CDR3 is CASSLNGLVQETQYF. CDR3 in DNA: TGTGCCAGCAGCTTAAACGGACTAGTACAAGAGACCCAGTACTTC.